This T cell receptor (beta chain) originates from a study of blood T cell repertoires in COVID-19. Overall study: Some COVID-19 samples were acute and others convalescent; all came from the United States, Italy and Spain. Sample material is recorded as cDNA or gDNA derived from T cells, B-cell-depleted T cells, or PBMCs.

There are 14 residues in the CDR3. CDR1 and CDR2 from the germline V gene are KGHDR and SFDVKD. The germline V and J ends were trimmed by 5 bases and 2 bases, with 6 bases remaining between them. As handled by the study authors: Estimates of nucleated cell counts were drawn from the amplification of reference gene primers. Sequenced by immunoSEQ multiplex PCR; TCRdb stores in-frame clones only, minus some. The V and J calls and clone size come from that table; D and trimming were worked out from the DNA. Found here are some 150,000 clones, about 80% of them singletons; the top ten hold approximately 0.5%.

This receptor was identified in a man aged 60 to 69 with acute or convalescent COVID-19. V and J are TRBV24-1 and TRBJ1-6; no definite D call. The material sequenced was peripheral blood. The CDR3 nucleotides read TGTGCCACCAGTGGGGCTGCCTATAATTCACCCCTCCACTTT. This gives the protein CATSGAAYNSPLHF.